A single sample is the source of the 4 T cell receptor beta chains below, sequenced in a study of beta chain features in type 1 diabetes. Sequenced material consisted of expressed TCRB transcripts (all of the isolated RNA was reverse transcribed). Assay: immunoSEQ multiplex PCR; the TCRdb copy retains only in-frame clones and omits some. Of about 740,000 clones in the sample, around an eighth were seen once. Which antigens these TCRs recognize remains unknown. General study points: Researchers report that Type 1 diabetes patients had moderately but significantly shorter TCRB CDR3s across all four CD4+ subsets.

Material for sequencing was naive CD4+ T cells from blood. These receptors were obtained from a man aged 18 to 30 with type 1 diabetes.

The chain uses TRBV30 and TRBJ1-2; a weak D match, TRBD1 (5 bases). CDR3 length equals 13 residues. V was cut by 3 bases and J by 6 bases, with 14 bases left in between. The germline gives CDR1 GTSNPN, CDR2 SVGIG (reference sequence). DNA for the CDR3: TGTGCCTGGAGCCGGGGTGGAGGGGATGGCTACACCTTC. This translates into CAWSRGGGDGYTF.

The gene calls are TRBV9 and TRBJ2-3, with D uncertain. Germline values: CDR1 SGDLS, CDR2 YYNGEE. The CDR3 is made up of 15 amino acids. Trimming cost V 6 bases and J 0 bases, with 14 bases left between them. The CDR3 sequence is CASTPGFSSTDTQYF. In nucleotides, the CDR3 is TGTGCCAGCACCCCTGGCTTCTCTAGCACAGATACGCAGTATTTT.

The chain has TRBV28 and TRBJ2-2, with D maybe TRBD1 (5 bases). Germline V gene lookup returns CDR1 MDHEN and CDR2 SYDVKM. The CDR3 is 13 amino acids. Trimming removed 7 bases at V and 5 bases at J, with 11 bases between. The CDR3 sequence is CASTPDRTGELFF. The DNA of the CDR3 is TGTGCCAGCACCCCCGACAGAACCGGGGAGCTGTTTTTT.

Note on this clone: Other DNA sequences in this specimen translate into the identical CDR3. V gene TRBV2 combines with J gene TRBJ2-2; 7 positions agree with TRBD2. The V gene's germline CDR1 is SNHLY and CDR2 FYNNEI. Trimming at V came to 6 bases and at J to 0 bases, leaving 1 base not matched to a gene. This CDR3 has 14 residues. The CDR3 nucleotides are TGTGCCAGCAGAGGACTAGCGAACACCGGGGAGCTGTTTTTT. Residues: CASRGLANTGELFF.